Listed below are T cell receptor beta chains from one sample, sequenced in a study of cytomegalovirus exposure and HLA in healthy donors. Assay used: immunoSEQ multiplex PCR; TCRdb lists only in-frame clones, some missing. This sample has 150,000 or so clones, with 60% to 85% found just once. Specimen: PBMCs. These receptor sequences come from a man aged 40-49 years in good health and CMV-seropositive. Both conserved end residues are part of each CDR3.

j_gene: TRBJ1-1
v_gene: TRBV7-9
CDR3aa: CASSLGQGNTEAFF

j_gene: TRBJ2-3
v_gene: TRBV5-4
CDR3aa: CASSLPGSGAKDTQYF

j_gene: TRBJ1-5
v_gene: TRBV18
CDR3aa: CASSLMGQGYQPQHF

j_gene: TRBJ2-3
v_gene: TRBV5-4
CDR3aa: CASSQDEAGALTDTQYF

j_gene: TRBJ1-5
v_gene: TRBV11-2
CDR3aa: CASSLNQGDQPQHF

j_gene: TRBJ2-3
v_gene: TRBV15
CDR3aa: CATSVGPAGNQYF

j_gene: TRBJ2-1
v_gene: TRBV7-9
CDR3aa: CASSADLYNEQFF

j_gene: TRBJ1-5
v_gene: TRBV4-1
CDR3aa: CASSQVFREGQPQHF

j_gene: TRBJ1-1
v_gene: TRBV28
CDR3aa: CASRWGGTEAFF

j_gene: TRBJ2-7
v_gene: TRBV6-1
CDR3aa: CASSIGATYEQYF

j_gene: TRBJ2-3
v_gene: TRBV5-4
CDR3aa: CASSSAIGGDTQYF

j_gene: TRBJ2-3
v_gene: TRBV11-2
CDR3aa: CASSHRAGNTDTQYF

j_gene: TRBJ1-2
v_gene: TRBV4-1
CDR3aa: CASSQSGVGNYGYTF

j_gene: .
v_gene: TRBV28
CDR3aa: CASGGEPGLAHEQYF

j_gene: TRBJ2-7
v_gene: TRBV4-1
CDR3aa: CASSQVGHPGTDFGTGVHEQYF

j_gene: TRBJ2-3
v_gene: TRBV9
CDR3aa: CASSEGTSGMGDTDTQYF

j_gene: TRBJ1-5
v_gene: TRBV29-1
CDR3aa: CSVEAGGMGQHDQPQHF

j_gene: TRBJ2-7
v_gene: TRBV2
CDR3aa: CASKQAYEQYF

j_gene: TRBJ2-2
v_gene: TRBV27
CDR3aa: CASGTLAGVGTGELFF

j_gene: TRBJ1-1
v_gene: TRBV29-1
CDR3aa: CSITGRPEAFF

j_gene: TRBJ2-5
v_gene: TRBV6-1
CDR3aa: CASSEPKNSHFQETQYF

j_gene: TRBJ1-4
v_gene: TRBV11-2
CDR3aa: CASSFGEGQKLFF

j_gene: TRBJ2-3
v_gene: TRBV27
CDR3aa: CASSLSPSGSLNTQYF

j_gene: TRBJ2-7
v_gene: TRBV28
CDR3aa: CASRGQAYEQYF

j_gene: TRBJ2-1
v_gene: TRBV27
CDR3aa: CASSFRLAYNEQFF

j_gene: TRBJ2-2
v_gene: TRBV5-1
CDR3aa: CASSLSGNPNTGELFF

j_gene: TRBJ2-7
v_gene: TRBV4-3
CDR3aa: CASSQVAAGGGGSLQYF

j_gene: TRBJ1-5
v_gene: TRBV28
CDR3aa: CASSLEGAAYQPQHF

j_gene: TRBJ1-4
v_gene: TRBV25-1
CDR3aa: CASSKGTGGRRGEKLFF

j_gene: TRBJ2-7
v_gene: TRBV19
CDR3aa: CASSMGLGPYEQYF

j_gene: TRBJ2-2
v_gene: TRBV7-9
CDR3aa: CASSPPPGTGNTGELFF

j_gene: TRBJ1-4
v_gene: TRBV6-6
CDR3aa: CASMGQGFNEKLFF

j_gene: TRBJ1-5
v_gene: TRBV28
CDR3aa: CASSPRDTLGSQPQHF

j_gene: TRBJ1-2
v_gene: TRBV19
CDR3aa: CASSPGGGYTF

j_gene: TRBJ2-1
v_gene: TRBV7-8
CDR3aa: CASSLARSLAGENEQFF

j_gene: TRBJ2-7
v_gene: TRBV11-2
CDR3aa: CASTPQAPYEQYF

j_gene: TRBJ2-5
v_gene: TRBV4-2
CDR3aa: CASSQGAWETQYF

j_gene: TRBJ2-7
v_gene: TRBV6-5
CDR3aa: CASSYSMSSGTYEQYF

j_gene: TRBJ2-7
v_gene: TRBV10-2
CDR3aa: CASSSGTGMDEQYF

j_gene: TRBJ2-2
v_gene: TRBV7-6
CDR3aa: CASSFPLTGELFF

j_gene: TRBJ2-1
v_gene: TRBV5-6
CDR3aa: CASSLAVAAGEQFF

j_gene: TRBJ2-7
v_gene: TRBV28
CDR3aa: CASSPRAGSYEQYF

j_gene: TRBJ2-1
v_gene: TRBV4-3
CDR3aa: CASSQGTSASLYNEQFF

j_gene: TRBJ2-3
v_gene: TRBV5-1
CDR3aa: CASGAGERSDTQYF

j_gene: TRBJ2-7
v_gene: TRBV7-9
CDR3aa: CASSSDFPYEQYF

j_gene: TRBJ1-4
v_gene: TRBV11-2
CDR3aa: CASSLSGGGIEKLFF

j_gene: TRBJ2-5
v_gene: TRBV27
CDR3aa: CASSSTTGEETQYF

j_gene: TRBJ1-5
v_gene: TRBV19
CDR3aa: CASSRGNNQPQHF

j_gene: TRBJ2-7
v_gene: TRBV10-3
CDR3aa: CAISESPAGGSYEQYF

j_gene: TRBJ1-2
v_gene: TRBV4-3
CDR3aa: CASSQDYGGGNYGYTF

j_gene: TRBJ2-3
v_gene: TRBV28
CDR3aa: CASSLAGLANTDTQYF

j_gene: TRBJ1-1
v_gene: TRBV29-1
CDR3aa: CSVGRGNTEAFF

j_gene: TRBJ2-3
v_gene: TRBV7-6
CDR3aa: CASSLPLAGSTDTQYF